This TCR beta chain was captured by sequencing in a study of CD8 T cells in Susac syndrome. Broader study findings: As the study acknowledged, the number of individuals in its TCR sequencing and HLA analysis was relatively small.

V gave up 3 bases and J gave up 4 bases; unmatched junction bases: 11. This CDR3 has 16 residues. Germline V gives CDR1 LGHDT, CDR2 YNNKEL (reference sequence). It was with random hexamers that roughly 0.5 to 1 ug RNA was reverse transcribed. Amplification of TCR beta CDR3 by immunoSEQ multiplex PCR spanned 54 Vbeta and 13 Jbeta. TCRdb reanalysed the immunoSEQ multiplex PCR reads using MiXCR and keeps one entry per CDR3 protein. The sample carries approximately 100,000 distinct CDR3 sequences, approximately 96% recorded once. About this clonotype: Its matching antigen is unknown.

While serving as controls, healthy donors were matched for age and sex. The J gene is TRBJ1-2, the V gene TRBV3-1; TRBD1 matches 7 bases. The source is a human donor in good health. Sequencing was done on a sample of CD4+ T cells from PBMCs. CDR3 sequence (DNA): TGTGCCAGCAGCCACCTAGACAGGGTCGGAGGCTATGGCTACACCTTC. Protein sequence: CASSHLDRVGGYGYTF.